A single sample is the source of the 27 T cell receptor beta chains below, sequenced in a study of T cell responses to AZD1222 COVID-19 vaccine (TCRdb year 2021). The library relied on the immunoSEQ multiplex PCR assay. This immuneACCESS table, as held by TCRdb, lists in-frame sequences with V and J called but not all clones. Of the missing ones, under half trace to an unresolved V gene in checked studies; the others have no known cause. The sample table holds about 140,000 clones, of which 80% to 95% were seen once. Together, the top ten hold around 1.3% of the sample. The time point label, as the study defines it: about 28 days (+/-7) after the second vaccine dose. This material consisted of peripheral blood, taken 28 days after the second AZD1222 dose. The receptors were sampled from an adult who received the AZD1222 COVID-19 vaccine.

The chain is built from TRBV6-4 and TRBJ2-2; 8 bases agree with TRBD2. Trimming at V came to 4 bases and at J to 3 bases, leaving 7 bases not matched to a gene. The germline gives CDR1 MRHNA, CDR2 SNTAGT. The CDR3 extends over 16 amino acids. The CDR3 spells CASSVSGGSYTGELFF. The CDR3 nucleotides are TGTGCCAGCAGTGTAAGCGGGGGTTCGTACACCGGGGAGCTGTTTTTT.

This sequence joins TRBV27 and TRBJ1-3; 7 bases are a match to TRBD1. Trimming at V came to 2 bases and at J to 2 bases, leaving 0 bases not matched to a gene. The length of the CDR3 is 14 residues. Germline CDR1 reads MNHEY; CDR2 reads SMNVEV (reference sequence). CDR3 nucleotide sequence: TGTGCCAGCAGTTTAACAGGGGCTGGAAACACCATATATTTT. Its translation: CASSLTGAGNTIYF.

CDR3 protein: CASSLSQGGDEQFF. CDR3 coding DNA: TGCGCCAGCAGCTTAAGTCAGGGGGGCGATGAGCAGTTCTTC. The V gene is TRBV5-1, the J gene TRBJ2-1, with a possible D match to TRBD1 (7 bases). Trimming took off 2 bases at V and 8 bases at J, with 14 bases between the two ends. The CDR3 runs to 14 residues. Germline V gene sequence: CDR1 SGHRS, CDR2 YFSETQ.

The chain recombines TRBV5-4 with TRBJ2-7, with D uncertain. CDR3 length equals 14 residues. Per the germline V gene, CDR1 is SGHNT and CDR2 is YYREEE (reference sequence). Trimming removed 0 bases at V and 0 bases at J, with 7 bases between. CDR3 bases: TGTGCCAGCAGCTTGGCGTCGCACTCCTACGAGCAGTACTTC. Its protein is CASSLASHSYEQYF.

This chain joins TRBV7-9 and TRBJ1-2; D possibly corresponds to TRBD1 (5 bases). Germline CDR1 is SEHNR and CDR2 is FQNEAQ (reference sequence). This CDR3 contains 15 residues. Trimming stripped 2 bases from V and 0 bases from J, with 10 bases between. CDR3 sequence reads: CASSLQGYANYGYTF. The CDR3 nucleotides are TGTGCCAGCAGCTTACAGGGTTATGCTAACTATGGCTACACCTTC. The entire variable domain, with the rest obtained from reference TRBV7-9 and TRBJ1-2, is as follows: DTGVSQNPRHKITKRGQNVTFRCDPISEHNRLYWYRQTLGQGPEFLTYFQNEAQLEKSRLLSDRFSAERPKGSFSTLEIQRTEQGDSAMYLCASSLQGYANYGYTFGSGTRLTVV.

This chain uses TRBV19 with TRBJ1-2; unclear D gene. This CDR3 spans 14 amino acids. Germline CDR1 and CDR2: LNHDA and SQIVND (reference sequence). V lost 2 bases to trimming and J lost 1 base, with 8 bases between them. The CDR3 region has the DNA TGTGCCAGTAGTATATTCGCGGATAACTATGGCTACACCTTC. This gives the protein CASSIFADNYGYTF.

The genes are TRBV7-8 and TRBJ1-3, with 9 bases identical to TRBD1. The CDR3 is 15 amino acids. Germline V CDR1 and CDR2: SGHVS, FQNEAQ. V dropped 1 base and J dropped 2; count of bases not matched to a gene: 0. CDR3: CASSLGTGAGNTIYF. The CDR3 DNA follows: TGTGCCAGCAGCTTAGGGACAGGGGCTGGAAACACCATATATTTT. Combining the CDR3 with reference TRBV7-8 and TRBJ1-3 gives the whole variable domain GAGVSQSPRYKVAKRGQDVALRCDPISGHVSLFWYQQALGQGPEFLTYFQNEAQLDKSGLPSDRFFAERPEGSVSTLKIQRTQQEDSAVYLCASSLGTGAGNTIYFGEGSWLTVV.

The genes are TRBV6-1 and TRBJ1-4; D is unclear. This CDR3 has 15 amino acids. Looked up from germline, CDR1 is MNHNS and CDR2 is SASEGT. Trimming removed 1 base at V and 7 bases at J, with 13 bases between. The CDR3 region is CASSEGLGSTEKLFF. The CDR3, as DNA: TGTGCCAGCAGTGAAGGGTTGGGGTCAACTGAAAAACTGTTTTTT.

The V and J genes are TRBV27 and TRBJ2-7, with D perhaps matching TRBD2 (5 bases). Between the trimmed V and J ends, which lost 2 bases and 5 bases, there was a span of 10 bases. The CDR3 extends over 13 amino acids. Germline CDR1 reads MNHEY; CDR2 reads SMNVEV (reference sequence). The CDR3 DNA sequence: TGTGCCAGCAGTTTAAGTCGGGGAGACGAGCAGTACTTC. This sequence encodes CASSLSRGDEQYF.

The chain has TRBV29-1 and TRBJ2-3, with D perhaps TRBD2 (6 bases). Deletions cut 7 bases from V and 4 bases from J, with 15 bases between. Looked up from germline, CDR1 is SQVTM and CDR2 is ANQGSEA. The CDR3 spans 13 residues. The CDR3: CSGQETSADTQYF. The CDR3 coding sequence is TGCAGCGGGCAGGAGACTAGTGCAGATACGCAGTATTTT.

This clone has only one observation. The chain has TRBV6-2 or TRBV6-3 and TRBJ1-5, with D tentatively TRBD1 (5 bases). Germline V gene data show CDR1 as MNHEY and CDR2 as SVGEGT. Trimming took 2 bases from V and 6 from J, leaving 8 bases between them. The CDR3 is 13 residues long. CDR3 loop: CASSYTGGQPQHF. In DNA form, the CDR3 reads TGTGCCAGCAGTTACACGGGGGGTCAGCCCCAGCATTTT.

The V call is TRBV5-1, the J call TRBJ2-7; D remains unclear. V shed 5 bases and J shed 2 bases, with 14 bases lying between them. Germline V gives CDR1 SGHRS, CDR2 YFSETQ. This CDR3 is built from 14 residues. The DNA of the CDR3 is TGCGCCAGCAGAAAAGGGTACTCGGCCTACGAGCAGTACTTC. Translating gives CASRKGYSAYEQYF.

The gene calls are TRBV7-6 and TRBJ2-3, with D possibly matching TRBD2 (7 bases). This CDR3 has 15 residues. V was pared by 5 bases and J by 0 bases, with 12 bases between. Germline V gives CDR1 SGHVS, CDR2 FNYEAQ. CDR3 protein: CASSEAGASTDTQYF. In nucleotides, the CDR3 is TGTGCCAGCAGCGAGGCGGGGGCTAGCACAGATACGCAGTATTTT.

The chain carries TRBV19 and TRBJ1-4; 9 bases fit TRBD1. V gave up 6 bases and J gave up 7 bases; unmatched junction bases: 6. The CDR3 is made up of 14 amino acids. Germline V gene sequence: CDR1 LNHDA, CDR2 SQIVND (reference sequence). Here the CDR3 reads CASSSGQGGEKLFF. CDR3 nucleotides: TGTGCCAGTAGCTCGGGACAGGGCGGTGAAAAACTGTTTTTT.

The chain employs TRBV9 and TRBJ2-7; perhaps TRBD1 as D (5 bases). Trimming pared 4 bases from V and 2 bases from J, leaving 19 bases between. This CDR3 spans 16 amino acids. Germline assignment: CDR1 SGDLS and CDR2 YYNGEE. The CDR3 is CASSPRPQTATYEQYF. The CDR3 bases are TGTGCCAGCAGCCCCCGACCCCAGACAGCAACCTACGAGCAGTACTTC.

This sequence joins TRBV6-1 and TRBJ1-3; D is uncertain. This CDR3 has 14 residues. Germline lookup yields CDR1 MNHNS and CDR2 SASEGT. The ends were cut back, 1 base at V and 6 bases at J, with 10 bases in the middle. For the CDR3, the DNA is TGTGCCAGCAGTGAAGGCGGCACCTTAAACACCATATATTTT. It encodes CASSEGGTLNTIYF.

This clone has only one observation. The genes are TRBV3-1 (or the pseudogene TRBV3-2) and TRBJ2-1, with TRBD2 identical over 12 bases. Germline V gene sequence: CDR1 LGHDT, CDR2 YNNKEL (reference sequence). Trimming took 4 bases from V and 3 from J; bases not matched to a gene: 10. CDR3 length: 18 amino acids. CDR3 residues: CASSRRDGLAGLYNEQFF. In DNA form, the CDR3 reads TGTGCCAGCAGCCGAAGAGATGGACTAGCGGGACTCTACAATGAGCAGTTCTTC.

The V and J genes are TRBV7-9 and TRBJ1-2, with D tentatively TRBD1 (5 bases). Germline V gene lookup returns CDR1 SEHNR and CDR2 FQNEAQ (reference sequence). Trimming took 4 bases from V and 4 from J, leaving 16 bases between them. The CDR3 length is 15 residues. CDR3: CASSSYGQDLYGYTF. The CDR3 DNA follows: TGTGCCAGCAGCTCCTACGGACAAGACCTCTATGGCTACACCTTC.

This rearrangement joins TRBV5-5 to TRBJ2-1, with D perhaps matching TRBD1 (6 bases). Trimming cost V 3 bases and J 4 bases, with 8 bases left between them. The CDR3 sequence is 13 residues long. Germline CDR1 and CDR2: SGHKS and YYEKEE (reference sequence). The CDR3 region is CASSSGQYNEQFF. In nucleotides, the CDR3 is TGTGCCAGCAGCTCCGGACAGTACAATGAGCAGTTCTTC.

This sequence joins TRBV27 and TRBJ2-7; D may be TRBD2 (6 bases). The CDR3 spans 12 residues. The V end lost 3 bases, the J end lost 4 bases, and 7 bases lay between the germline ends. Germline CDR1 reads MNHEY; CDR2 reads SMNVEV (reference sequence). The CDR3 is CASSFGGYEQYF. The CDR3 DNA reads TGTGCCAGCAGTTTCGGGGGTTACGAGCAGTACTTC.

This chain's CDR3 is CASSQGAIRPYMKREQYF. As DNA, the CDR3 is TGTGCCAGCAGCCAAGGAGCCATCAGGCCCTATATGAAAAGGGAGCAGTACTTC. The chain uses TRBV14 and TRBJ2-7; no clear D. The CDR3 length is 18 residues. V was cut by 1 base and J by 7 bases, with 26 bases left in between. CDR1 SGHDN and CDR2 FVKESK come from the germline V gene.

The V gene is TRBV7-9, the J gene TRBJ2-5; 11 bases line up with TRBD1. Germline V gives CDR1 SEHNR, CDR2 FQNEAQ (reference sequence). The CDR3 spans 16 residues. V shed 5 bases and J 5 bases; nucleotides not matched to a gene: 10. The CDR3: CASSRGQGAFWETQYF. CDR3 DNA: TGTGCCAGCAGCCGTGGACAGGGGGCGTTTTGGGAGACCCAGTACTTC.

V gene TRBV5-1 combines with J gene TRBJ2-5; D possibly corresponds to TRBD2 (6 bases). The CDR3 sequence is 17 residues long. V lost 1 base to trimming and J lost 0 bases, with 16 bases between them. Germline V lookup: CDR1 SGHRS, CDR2 YFSETQ. CDR3 DNA sequence: TGCGCCAGCAGCTTGACCAGGGCGGAGGGGTACCAAGAGACCCAGTACTTC. It codes for CASSLTRAEGYQETQYF.

CDR3 sequence reads: CASSQDSWETQYF. CDR3 sequence (DNA): TGTGCCAGCAGCCAAGATTCATGGGAGACCCAGTACTTC. The genes are TRBV3-1 (or the pseudogene TRBV3-2) and TRBJ2-5, with unresolved D. Trimming shortened V by 0 bases and J by 5 bases, and 7 bases separated the two germline ends. The CDR3 length is 13 residues. Germline V lookup: CDR1 LGHDT, CDR2 YNNKEL (reference sequence).

The chain couples TRBV6-5 to TRBJ1-1, with TRBD1 matching over 9 bases. Germline assignment: CDR1 MNHEY and CDR2 SVGAGI. Unmatched junction bases numbered 6, after V lost 8 bases and J lost 5 bases. This CDR3 region has 13 residues. CDR3 nucleotides: TGTGCCAGCTCCCGGGACAGGGAAACTGAAGCTTTCTTT. Translation: CASSRDRETEAFF.

This sequence joins TRBV6-2 or TRBV6-3 and TRBJ1-2; the D is unclear. V lost 2 bases and J 6 bases, leaving 19 bases between the germline ends. The germline V gene encodes CDR1 MNHEY and CDR2 SVGEGT. This CDR3 region has 16 residues. CDR3 nucleotides: TGTGCCAGCAGTTACCGTGGAGGGTATGGTTTAGATGGCTACACCTTC. Amino acids: CASSYRGGYGLDGYTF.

As to this clone: The same CDR3 is also encoded by other DNA sequences in this sample. The chain employs TRBV5-1 and TRBJ2-1; D could derive from TRBD1 or TRBD2 (5 bases each). Between the trimmed V and J ends, which lost 4 bases and 0 bases, there was a span of 14 bases. This CDR3 contains 16 residues. The germline V gene encodes CDR1 SGHRS and CDR2 YFSETQ. DNA for the CDR3: TGCGCCAGCAGCAGGGACGACAGTTACTCCTACAATGAGCAGTTCTTC. Residues: CASSRDDSYSYNEQFF.